These 2 T cell receptor beta chains were all obtained from the same sample, sequenced in a study. Each CDR3 protein gets one entry after TCRdb re-called the RT-PCR reads with MiXCR. The sample shows almost 700,000 distinct CDR3 sequences, around 14% of them seen only once. Input material: memory CD4+ T cells from blood. The receptors derive from a female donor in good health, serving as a healthy control.

The table lists this clonotype with a few counts. This chain joins TRBV5-4 and TRBJ2-1, with D uncertain. Germline V gene sequence: CDR1 SGHNT, CDR2 YYREEE (reference sequence). The CDR3 loop spans 14 amino acids. V was shortened by 0 bases and J by 6 bases, with 10 bases between the two germline ends. CDR3 sequence: CASSLEAELNEQFF. CDR3 bases: TGTGCCAGCAGCTTGGAGGCAGAGCTCAATGAGCAGTTCTTC.

This clonotype was observed a few times. The V call is TRBV27, the J call TRBJ1-2, with 9 bases matching TRBD1. J gave up 8 bases and V 6 bases, and 7 bases lay outside the gene matches. CDR1 MNHEY and CDR2 SMNVEV come from the germline V gene (reference sequence). This CDR3 comprises 13 residues. The CDR3 here is CASSNWDREGYTF. Here the CDR3 DNA reads TGTGCCAGCAGCAACTGGGACAGGGAAGGCTACACCTTC.